Listed below are T cell receptor beta chains from one sample, sequenced in a study of T cells in Graves' hyperthyroidism and ophthalmopathy. TCRdb analysed the multiplex PCR reads with MiXCR anew, one entry per CDR3 protein. This sample has about half a million distinct CDR3 sequences, with about 20% found just once. The sequencing input was blood. Receptors were obtained from a middle-aged man with Graves' ophthalmopathy. The CDR3 runs from the conserved cysteine through the conserved F or W. A D gene is named only where the DNA matches it firmly. A clone size is listed for some rows: how often the clone was seen (once, few, many), or a class if it is expanded.

cdr3_nt	cdr3_aa	cdr3_length	d_call	j_call	v_call	clone_size
TGTGCCAGCAGCCAAGGGACAGGTCATATCTATGGCTACACCTTC	CASSQGTGHIYGYTF	15	TRBD1	TRBJ1-2	TRBV3-1	many
TGTGCCAGCACGGACAGGGACTACGAGCAGTACTTC	CASTDRDYEQYF	12	TRBD1	TRBJ2-7	TRBV12-3/TRBV12-4	many
TGTGCCAGCAGCTCCAGGGGTTACACCGGGGAGCTGTTTTTT	CASSSRGYTGELFF	14	.	TRBJ2-2	TRBV5-5	.
TGTGCCAGCAGCTTATCGTCGGGCCTCAGGGGGGAAAAACTGTTTTTT	CASSLSSGLRGEKLFF	16	TRBD1	TRBJ1-4	TRBV7-9	few
TGTGCCAGCAGACCACCGGGGACAGGCGGGGAGCTGTTTTTT	CASRPPGTGGELFF	14	TRBD1	TRBJ2-2	TRBV7-9	few
TGTGCCAGCAGCCAAGTCGGACAAGGGGTGTTTTTT	CASSQVGQGVFF	12	.	TRBJ1-4	TRBV14	.
TGTGCCATCAGTGCGCTACTACGACAGGGTCGGCCTGAAGCTTTCTTT	CAISALLRQGRPEAFF	16	TRBD1	TRBJ1-1	TRBV10-3	few
TGTGCCAGCAGCTTAGGCGGGAGCCCCTACGAGCAGTACTTC	CASSLGGSPYEQYF	14	TRBD2	TRBJ2-7	TRBV11-1	many
TGTGCCAGCACGACTAGCGGGAGAGTTGAGCAGTTCTTC	CASTTSGRVEQFF	13	TRBD2	TRBJ2-1	TRBV7-9	few
TGTGCCAGCAGCGTACGACTAGCACATGAGCAGTTCTTC	CASSVRLAHEQFF	13	TRBD2	TRBJ2-1	TRBV9	.
TGTGCCAGCAGTTCAGTCGGACCCGAAGAGACCCAGTACTTC	CASSSVGPEETQYF	14	.	TRBJ2-5	TRBV27	.
TGCGCCAGCAGCTTGGAGGTGCTAGCGGAGCAGTTCTTC	CASSLEVLAEQFF	13	.	TRBJ2-1	TRBV5-1	few
TGTGCCAGCGGGGTGGGGGACACTGAAGCTTTCTTT	CASGVGDTEAFF	12	.	TRBJ1-1	TRBV3-1	many
TGTGCCAGCAGGGGGAGGCCGTACAATGAGCAGTTCTTC	CASRGRPYNEQFF	13	.	TRBJ2-1	TRBV6-1	.
TGTGCCAGCAGCTTTGAGAGGGAGGGGTCCACTGAAGCTTTCTTT	CASSFEREGSTEAFF	15	.	TRBJ1-1	TRBV7-9	many
TGTGCCATCAGTGAGGTCGGTCGACTAAGCGGGAGGGCCGATGAGCAGTTCTTC	CAISEVGRLSGRADEQFF	18	TRBD2	TRBJ2-1	TRBV10-3	.
TGCGCCAGCAGCCAAGGCTTACAGGGGGGAACCGGGGAGCTGTTTTTT	CASSQGLQGGTGELFF	16	TRBD1	TRBJ2-2	TRBV4-1	few
TGTGCCAGCAGTGACACGGACAGGAGTAATCAGCCCCAGCATTTT	CASSDTDRSNQPQHF	15	TRBD1	TRBJ1-5	TRBV6-1	many
TGTGCCAGCAGCTTAGGTCTAGCGGGACCCTTGAATGAGCAGTTCTTC	CASSLGLAGPLNEQFF	16	TRBD2	TRBJ2-1	TRBV11-3	many
TGTGCCAGCAGCTCTGGACAGATCCACAATGAGCAGTTCTTC	CASSSGQIHNEQFF	14	.	TRBJ2-1	TRBV7-2	.
TGTGCCAGCAGCCCCCTCGGCAATCAAGAGACCCAGTACTTC	CASSPLGNQETQYF	14	.	TRBJ2-5	TRBV7-9	many
TGTGCCAGCAGCTTAGCGGGGGCCGCGCTGGGGAATGAGCAGTTCTTC	CASSLAGAALGNEQFF	16	.	TRBJ2-1	TRBV7-2	many
TGTGCCAGCAGCGAAACAGGGGGCGCCCCGGGAGGCTACACCTTC	CASSETGGAPGGYTF	15	TRBD1	TRBJ1-2	TRBV7-9	.
TGTGCCAGCGCCGGGACTAGCGGGGGAGGGGGGGAGACCCAGTACTTC	CASAGTSGGGGETQYF	16	TRBD2	TRBJ2-5	TRBV6-1	.
TGTGCCAGCAGCACGGACAGGCTTCAAGAGACCCAGTACTTC	CASSTDRLQETQYF	14	TRBD1	TRBJ2-5	TRBV5-5	.